This record looks at one T cell receptor (beta chain) sequence and its context. The data belong to a study of blood T cell repertoires in COVID-19. About the study: Acute and convalescent COVID-19 specimens originated in the United States, Italy and Spain. Sample material is recorded as cDNA or gDNA derived from T cells, B-cell-depleted T cells, or PBMCs.

Patients of the Seattle cohort, enrolled during active infection, were followed longitudinally. In the authors' methods: From reference gene primer amplification, estimates of nucleated cell counts were derived. Assay used: immunoSEQ multiplex PCR; TCRdb lists only in-frame clones, some missing. V and J calls and clone size follow that table, whereas D and trimming were derived from the DNA. The top ten hold roughly 6% of the sample, which has around 370,000 clones, 87% seen once. Germline assignment: CDR1 KGHDR and CDR2 SFDVKD. Unmatched junction bases numbered 3, after V lost 7 bases and J lost 4 bases. CDR3 size: 13 residues.

The TCR comes from a woman in her forties or fifties with COVID-19, enrolled during active disease. V usage is TRBV24-1 and J usage is TRBJ1-2; 9 bases map to TRBD1. Material: peripheral blood. Here the CDR3 DNA reads TGTGCCACCAGCCCGACAGGGGGCTATGGCTACACCTTC. Translated: CATSPTGGYGYTF.